What follows are 4 T cell receptor beta chains derived from one specimen sequenced in a study of CD8+CD57+ T cells in acquired aplastic anemia. TCR beta VDJ combinations and CDR3 sequences were profiled from genomic DNA. TCRdb independently ran MiXCR on the reads; one entry per CDR3 protein. The repertoire holds around 170,000 distinct CDR3 sequences, with roughly 63% as singletons. Sequencing input: sorted CD4+, CD8+, or CD8+CD57+ T cells (not recorded which) from PBMCs. The origin of the receptors is a human donor in good health.

The chain has TRBV24-1 and TRBJ1-5; 8 bases are a match to TRBD1. The CDR3 runs to 14 residues. Germline V gives CDR1 KGHDR, CDR2 SFDVKD. Trimming removed 12 bases from V and 6 bases from J; junction bases left unmatched: 12. This CDR3 is CAPGQAPSGQPQHF. The DNA for the CDR3 is TGTGCCCCGGGACAGGCACCTTCCGGTCAGCCCCAGCATTTT.

This clonotype was picked up many times. V gene TRBV7-9 combines with J gene TRBJ2-2; no firm D call. Germline loops: CDR1 SEHNR, CDR2 FQNEAQ (reference sequence). This CDR3 comprises 11 residues. V was pared by 2 bases and J by 8 bases, with 3 bases between. DNA for the CDR3: TGTGCCAGCAGCTTACGAGGGGAGCTGTTTTTT. Translated, it gives CASSLRGELFF.

J is TRBJ2-7 and V is TRBV7-3, with 7 bases matching TRBD1. CDR1 is SGHTA and CDR2 is FQGTGA in the germline V gene. After removal of 3 bases from V and 5 bases from J, the junction contained 10 bases not matched to a gene. The CDR3 has 15 residues. The CDR3 spells CASSLSGGMLHEQYF. The CDR3 DNA follows: TGTGCCAGCAGCTTGTCAGGGGGAATGCTACACGAGCAGTACTTC.

This chain's CDR3 is CATLTGSYEQYF. CDR3 in DNA: TGTGCCACCCTAACCGGGTCCTACGAGCAGTACTTC. The chain links TRBV7-9 to TRBJ2-7; no reliable D call. Germline V CDR1 and CDR2: SEHNR, FQNEAQ (reference sequence). Trimming removed 10 bases from V and 1 base from J, with 11 bases in between. The CDR3 has 12 residues.